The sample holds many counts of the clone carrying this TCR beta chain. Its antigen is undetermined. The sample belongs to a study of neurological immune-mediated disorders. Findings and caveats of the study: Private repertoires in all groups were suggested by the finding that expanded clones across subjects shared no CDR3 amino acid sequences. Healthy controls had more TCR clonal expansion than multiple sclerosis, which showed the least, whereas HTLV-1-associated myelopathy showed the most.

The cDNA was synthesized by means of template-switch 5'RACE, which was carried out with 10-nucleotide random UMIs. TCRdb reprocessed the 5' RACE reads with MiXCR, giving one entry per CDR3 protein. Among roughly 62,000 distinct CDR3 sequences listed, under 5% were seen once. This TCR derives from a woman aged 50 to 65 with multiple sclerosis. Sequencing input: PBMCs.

The CDR3, as DNA: TGCAGTGCTAGACTAGAACTGGGGAATTCACCCCTCCACTTT. Amino acid sequence: CSARLELGNSPLHF. The genes are TRBV20-1 and TRBJ1-6; unclear D gene. The CDR3 is made up of 14 amino acids. V shed 2 bases and J shed 7 bases, with 12 bases lying between them. The germline gives CDR1 DFQATT, CDR2 SNEGSKA (reference sequence).